The clone carrying this T cell receptor beta chain occurred a few times. The antigen is undetermined. CDR1 SGHNT and CDR2 YYREEE come from the germline V gene (reference sequence). V was cut by 0 bases and J by 2 bases, with 9 bases left in between. There are 14 residues in the CDR3. Libraries were prepared by immunoSEQ multiplex PCR; TCRdb keeps only in-frame clonotypes and omits some of them. The sample holds 80,000 to 85,000 clones, approximately 90% seen once. The data were taken from a study of T cell responses to AZD1222 COVID-19 vaccine. Study observations and caveats: Close to half of all spike-specific TCRs reportedly target regions of the variants that are unmutated. Clonal diversity was possibly underestimated, and white British individuals and females predominated among donors. Just a handful of AZD1222 recipients were seropositive at baseline. Dominant at 160-218 and 743-854, vaccine-associated CD4 TCRs also spanned spike.

This receptor was taken from an adult who received the AZD1222 COVID-19 vaccine. The chain recombines TRBV5-4 with TRBJ2-7, with D perhaps TRBD2 (6 bases). The sample consisted of peripheral blood, taken 28 days after the second AZD1222 dose. The CDR3 DNA follows: TGTGCCAGCAGCTTGGGGGGACTCACCTACGAGCAGTACTTC. It is translated as CASSLGGLTYEQYF. Combining the CDR3 with reference TRBV5-4 and TRBJ2-7 gives the whole variable domain ETGVTQSPTHLIKTRGQQVTLRCSSQSGHNTVSWYQQALGQGPQFIFQYYREEENGRGNFPPRFSGLQFPNYSSELNVNALELDDSALYLCASSLGGLTYEQYFGPGTRLTVT.